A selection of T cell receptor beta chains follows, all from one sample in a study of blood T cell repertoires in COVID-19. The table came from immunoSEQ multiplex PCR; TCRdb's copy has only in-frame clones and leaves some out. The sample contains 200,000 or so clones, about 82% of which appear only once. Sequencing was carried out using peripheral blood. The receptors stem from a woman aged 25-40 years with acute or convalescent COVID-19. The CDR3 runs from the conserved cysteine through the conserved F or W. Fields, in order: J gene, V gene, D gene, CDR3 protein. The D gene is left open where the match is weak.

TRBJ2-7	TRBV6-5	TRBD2	CASRLAGGRSEQYF
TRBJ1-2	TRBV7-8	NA	CASSANRNYGYTF
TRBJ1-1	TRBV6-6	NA	CASSYSQGNTEAFF
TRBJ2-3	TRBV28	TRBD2	CASSVQRGNTDTQYF
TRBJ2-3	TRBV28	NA	CASRQGPDTQYF
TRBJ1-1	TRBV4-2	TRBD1	CASSQLYRGTEAFF
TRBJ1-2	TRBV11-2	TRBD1	CASSLSGQGAHYGYTF
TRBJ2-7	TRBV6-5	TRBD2	CASSYKTGGRHEQYF
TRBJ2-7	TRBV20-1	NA	CRASNGDPTIYEQYF
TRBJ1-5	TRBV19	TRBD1	CASSAGQGYRNQPQHF
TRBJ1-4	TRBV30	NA	CAWSREDNEKLFF
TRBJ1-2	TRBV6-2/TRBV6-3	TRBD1	CASSYRGRGRDYGYTF
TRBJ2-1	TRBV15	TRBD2	CATRDRGVSYNEQFF
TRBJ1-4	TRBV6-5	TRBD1	CASSPRTGNNEKLFF
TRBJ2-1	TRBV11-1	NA	CASSLVRTARNNEQFF
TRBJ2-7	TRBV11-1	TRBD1	CASSPPDREYYEQYF
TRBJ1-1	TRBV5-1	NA	CASRFATGTRNTEAFF
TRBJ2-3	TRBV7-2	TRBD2	CASSLGGGSAQYF
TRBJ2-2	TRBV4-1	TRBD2	CASSQEWTSGNTGELFF
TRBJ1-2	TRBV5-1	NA	CASTPRTDSYGYTF
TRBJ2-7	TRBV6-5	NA	CASSYSTAPYEQYF
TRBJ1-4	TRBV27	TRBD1	CASSLGQGASEKLFF
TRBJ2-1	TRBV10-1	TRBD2	CASSEWAGGNGEQFF
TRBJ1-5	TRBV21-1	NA	CASSRGYGQPQHF
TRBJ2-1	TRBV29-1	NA	CSVAPIASLTYNEQFF
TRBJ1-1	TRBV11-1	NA	CASSFHSRGSTEAFF
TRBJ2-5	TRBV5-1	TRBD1	CASSLATGPQETQYF
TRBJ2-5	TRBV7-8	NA	CASSLGARYQETQYF
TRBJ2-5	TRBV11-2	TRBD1	CASSRQVPGTGYQETQYF
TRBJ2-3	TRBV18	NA	CASSPMRGGTDTQYF
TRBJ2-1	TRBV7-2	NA	CASSSDWNEQFF
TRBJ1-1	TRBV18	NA	CASQPMRTENTEAFF
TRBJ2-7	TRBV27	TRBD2	CASKPSGSSSYEQYF
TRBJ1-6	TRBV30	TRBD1	CAWTREGQGNSPLHF
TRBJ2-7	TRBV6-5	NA	CASRGLGGSYEQYF
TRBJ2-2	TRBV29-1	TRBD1	CSAGTANTGELFF
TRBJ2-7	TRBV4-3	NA	CASSQDWAGDSYEQYF
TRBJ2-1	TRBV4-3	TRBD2	CASSQTPQAGSNEQFF
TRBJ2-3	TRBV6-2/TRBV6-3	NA	CASSYSEVVEDTQYF
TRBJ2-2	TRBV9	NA	CASSVTNTGELFF
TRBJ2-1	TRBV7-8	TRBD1	CASSLSPRGTFGEQFF
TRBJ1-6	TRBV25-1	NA	CASRDAGDPSPLHF
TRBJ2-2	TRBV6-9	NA	CASSSLGTGQGTPNTGELFF
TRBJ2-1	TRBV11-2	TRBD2	CASSLAATSGGRNEQFF
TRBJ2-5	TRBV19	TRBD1	CASSSEQGAGTQYF
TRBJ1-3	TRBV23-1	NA	CAGTVWGWPGNTIYF
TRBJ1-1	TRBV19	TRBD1	CASLTRDSSPAFF
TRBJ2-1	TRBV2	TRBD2	CATGTSGGAVDNEQFF
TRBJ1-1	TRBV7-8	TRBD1	CASSLRVQGLGGEAFF
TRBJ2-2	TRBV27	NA	CASRKPTGMAGELFF
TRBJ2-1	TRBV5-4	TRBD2	CAILLAGGPNEQFF
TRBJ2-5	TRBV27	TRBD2	CASSLGASGHFQYF
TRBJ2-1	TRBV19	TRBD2	CASSMGLARGEQFF